This T cell receptor beta chain was identified during a study of blood T cell repertoires in COVID-19. Study overall: T cells, B-cell-depleted T cells, or PBMCs provided the cDNA or gDNA that served as material.

Clones were sequenced by immunoSEQ multiplex PCR, and TCRdb holds only the in-frame ones, with some missing. The data hold about 240,000 clones, with roughly 88% observed a single time. In its sample, this clone was seen once. The CDR3 runs 13 residues. With 1 base removed from V and 4 bases from J, the gap between germline ends came to 6 bases. From germline, CDR1 is SEHNR and CDR2 FQNEAQ (reference sequence). The chain has TRBV7-9 and TRBJ2-3; no clear D. The specimen sequenced was peripheral blood. This sequence was found in an elderly man with acute or convalescent COVID-19. The CDR3 sequence is CASSLGRADTQYF. The CDR3 region has the DNA TGTGCCAGCAGCTTAGGCCGGGCAGATACGCAGTATTTT.